This T cell receptor beta chain was identified during a study of T cells in Graves' hyperthyroidism and ophthalmopathy. Study-wide background: Before treatment of any kind, peripheral blood was taken at initial diagnosis.

Points on this clonotype: This may come from a read error, since a much larger clone is one base off.

This CDR3 is 13 amino acids long. Germline loops: CDR1 DFQATT, CDR2 SNEGSKA (reference sequence). Hyperthyroidism, newly diagnosed and lasting under 2 months, affected patients aged 18 to 65. Amplified TCR beta CDR3 regions came from RNA transcripts. The HTBI primer set served for first-round RT-PCR of the TCR CDR3. TCRdb reprocessed the multiplex PCR reads with MiXCR, giving one entry per CDR3 protein. The sample includes approximately 520,000 distinct CDR3 sequences, less than 25% of them seen just once. The chain uses TRBV20-1 and TRBJ2-5; a possible D gene is TRBD2 (6 bases). Sequencing was carried out using blood. The TCR was taken from a man aged 18 to 35 with Graves' hyperthyroidism. The CDR3 sequence: CIARSRAGETQYF. The CDR3 region has the DNA TGCATTGCTAGGTCGAGGGCGGGGGAGACCCAGTACTTC.